Listed below are T cell receptor beta chains from one sample, sequenced in a study of early T cells in non-severe SARS-CoV-2 infection. TCRdb passed the 5' RACE reads through MiXCR, listing each CDR3 protein once. The sample lists roughly 80,000 distinct CDR3 sequences, approximately 10% occurring once. The starting material was whole blood, obtained at baseline. The receptors here all came from an adult who was a healthcare worker with PCR-confirmed SARS-CoV-2 infection or an uninfected control (not recorded which). Each CDR3 is given with its conserved first and last residue. The order of the fields is J gene, V gene, clone size, D gene, CDR3 DNA, CDR3 protein. D genes are given only for firm matches. Only some rows state a clone size, as once, few, many or a class for expanded clones.

J gene: TRBJ1-2; V gene: TRBV20-1; clone size: many; D gene: .; CDR3 DNA: TGCAGTGCTAGAATCCCGGACAGCAGCTATGGCTACACCTTC; CDR3 protein: CSARIPDSSYGYTF
J gene: TRBJ2-3; V gene: TRBV9; clone size: .; D gene: .; CDR3 DNA: TGTGCCAGCAGCGCGGACAGTTATACGCAGTATTTT; CDR3 protein: CASSADSYTQYF
J gene: TRBJ1-6; V gene: TRBV28; clone size: many; D gene: .; CDR3 DNA: TGTGCCAGCTTGACAGGAAATTCACCCCTCCACTTT; CDR3 protein: CASLTGNSPLHF
J gene: TRBJ2-7; V gene: TRBV20-1; clone size: few; D gene: .; CDR3 DNA: TGCAGTGCTAGAGGTCTAGACCTCTACGAGCAGTACTTC; CDR3 protein: CSARGLDLYEQYF
J gene: TRBJ2-7; V gene: TRBV29-1; clone size: .; D gene: .; CDR3 DNA: TGCAGCGTTTCTCCTAGGACAGACTCCTACGAGCAGTACTTC; CDR3 protein: CSVSPRTDSYEQYF
J gene: TRBJ1-4; V gene: TRBV2; clone size: few; D gene: .; CDR3 DNA: TGTGCCAGCGGGCGCCGGAGGATGGATGAAAAACTGTTTTTT; CDR3 protein: CASGRRRMDEKLFF
J gene: TRBJ2-3; V gene: TRBV11-2; clone size: few; D gene: TRBD2; CDR3 DNA: TGTGCCAGCAGCTCGAGCGGGGGGAGCGCAGATACGCAGTATTTT; CDR3 protein: CASSSSGGSADTQYF
J gene: TRBJ2-1; V gene: TRBV28; clone size: many; D gene: .; CDR3 DNA: TGTGCCATTGCCTCAGCTAATGAGCAGTTCTTC; CDR3 protein: CAIASANEQFF
J gene: TRBJ2-2; V gene: TRBV3-1; clone size: many; D gene: TRBD2; CDR3 DNA: TGTGCCAGCAGCCAAGATGTGGGGAGGGCCGGGGAGCTGTTTTTT; CDR3 protein: CASSQDVGRAGELFF
J gene: TRBJ2-7; V gene: TRBV5-1; clone size: few; D gene: .; CDR3 DNA: TGCGCCAGCAGCTTGGCAGGGGCCCCCTCCTACGAGCAGTACTTC; CDR3 protein: CASSLAGAPSYEQYF
J gene: TRBJ1-6; V gene: TRBV6-6; clone size: many; D gene: TRBD1; CDR3 DNA: TGTGCCAGCAATCCGATACAGGGGGGTAATTCACCCCTCCACTTT; CDR3 protein: CASNPIQGGNSPLHF
J gene: TRBJ2-3; V gene: TRBV5-1; clone size: many; D gene: .; CDR3 DNA: TGCGCCAGCAGCCGGGACACGAGACCAGATACGCAGTATTTT; CDR3 protein: CASSRDTRPDTQYF
J gene: TRBJ2-7; V gene: TRBV5-1; clone size: .; D gene: .; CDR3 DNA: TGCGCCAGCAGTTCATCTACCGATGCCTACGAGCAGTACTTC; CDR3 protein: CASSSSTDAYEQYF
J gene: TRBJ1-4; V gene: TRBV7-2; clone size: .; D gene: .; CDR3 DNA: TGTGCCAGCAGCCCCTACAGAAGTGGAAAACTGTTTTTT; CDR3 protein: CASSPYRSGKLFF
J gene: TRBJ1-1; V gene: TRBV12-3/TRBV12-4; clone size: few; D gene: .; CDR3 DNA: TGTGCCAGCAGTACCGGACCCCCGTGGACTGAAGCTTTCTTT; CDR3 protein: CASSTGPPWTEAFF
J gene: TRBJ1-1; V gene: TRBV14; clone size: many; D gene: .; CDR3 DNA: TGTGCCAGCAGCCAAGATAGAATGGCTGAAGCTTTCTTT; CDR3 protein: CASSQDRMAEAFF
J gene: TRBJ2-4; V gene: TRBV5-6; clone size: many; D gene: .; CDR3 DNA: TGTGCCAGCAGCTTGGACCCCGATCGGCCGCTGGAATTC; CDR3 protein: CASSLDPDRPLEF
J gene: TRBJ2-1; V gene: TRBV2; clone size: many; D gene: TRBD2; CDR3 DNA: TGTGCCAGGGGAGCGGGGGAGTACAATGAGCAGTTCTTC; CDR3 protein: CARGAGEYNEQFF
J gene: TRBJ2-3; V gene: TRBV15; clone size: few; D gene: .; CDR3 DNA: TGTGCCACCAGCAGAGAAGGGCGTCCCACAGATACGCAGTATTTT; CDR3 protein: CATSREGRPTDTQYF
J gene: TRBJ2-2; V gene: TRBV27; clone size: many; D gene: .; CDR3 DNA: TGTGCCAGCAGTCACCAAGGGACCGAGAACACCGGGGAGCTGTTTTTT; CDR3 protein: CASSHQGTENTGELFF
J gene: TRBJ2-1; V gene: TRBV6-2/TRBV6-3; clone size: .; D gene: .; CDR3 DNA: TGTGCCAGCAGTTCCCCAGGTGGCGGGGGCCGCTCCTACAATGAGCAGTTCTTC; CDR3 protein: CASSSPGGGGRSYNEQFF
J gene: TRBJ2-7; V gene: TRBV20-1; clone size: few; D gene: .; CDR3 DNA: TGCAGTGCTCCCTCGGATACAGGGTACGAGCAGTACTTC; CDR3 protein: CSAPSDTGYEQYF
J gene: TRBJ2-6; V gene: TRBV12-5; clone size: many; D gene: .; CDR3 DNA: TGTGCTAGTGGTTCTGGGGCCAACGTCCTGACTTTC; CDR3 protein: CASGSGANVLTF
J gene: TRBJ2-5; V gene: TRBV4-3; clone size: few; D gene: .; CDR3 DNA: TGCGCCAGCAGCCAAGTGGCAGGAGAGACCCAGTACTTC; CDR3 protein: CASSQVAGETQYF
J gene: TRBJ1-6; V gene: TRBV12-3/TRBV12-4; clone size: many; D gene: .; CDR3 DNA: TGTGCCAGCAGTTTAGCTGCGGGTAGTGATTCACCCCTCCACTTT; CDR3 protein: CASSLAAGSDSPLHF
J gene: TRBJ2-1; V gene: TRBV5-1; clone size: few; D gene: .; CDR3 DNA: TGCGCCAGCAGCTTGGCCAGGACCTTCGATGAGCAGTTCTTC; CDR3 protein: CASSLARTFDEQFF
J gene: TRBJ2-1; V gene: TRBV7-9; clone size: many; D gene: TRBD2; CDR3 DNA: TGTGCCAGCAGCCTAGCGGGGGGGCTTTCCCGCCATGAGCAGTTCTTC; CDR3 protein: CASSLAGGLSRHEQFF
J gene: TRBJ1-1; V gene: TRBV11-2; clone size: many; D gene: TRBD1; CDR3 DNA: TGTGCCAGCAGCTTCAAGACAGGGGGGACTGAAGCTTTCTTT; CDR3 protein: CASSFKTGGTEAFF
J gene: TRBJ1-6; V gene: TRBV10-3; clone size: .; D gene: .; CDR3 DNA: TGTGCCATCAGTGGAGCCGGGACTCAGCTAATCCACTTT; CDR3 protein: CAISGAGTQLIHF
J gene: TRBJ1-5; V gene: TRBV30; clone size: few; D gene: .; CDR3 DNA: TGTGCCTGGAACAGAGATAGCAATCAGCCCCAGCATTTT; CDR3 protein: CAWNRDSNQPQHF
J gene: TRBJ2-1; V gene: TRBV4-3; clone size: .; D gene: TRBD2; CDR3 DNA: TGCGCCAGCAGCCAAGTAGGATTGGGACTAGCGGTCGCTGAGCAGTTCTTC; CDR3 protein: CASSQVGLGLAVAEQFF
J gene: TRBJ1-3; V gene: TRBV7-2; clone size: many; D gene: .; CDR3 DNA: TGTGCCAGCAGCTTGACGGGCCGCTCTGGAAACACCATATATTTT; CDR3 protein: CASSLTGRSGNTIYF
J gene: TRBJ2-2; V gene: TRBV11-3; clone size: .; D gene: .; CDR3 DNA: TGTGCCAGCAGTTCCAGTTCCACCGGGGAGCTGTTTTTT; CDR3 protein: CASSSSSTGELFF
J gene: TRBJ2-2; V gene: TRBV11-2; clone size: few; D gene: TRBD1; CDR3 DNA: TGTGCCAGCAGCTTAGGGACAGGGAGGACCGGGGAGCTGTTTTTT; CDR3 protein: CASSLGTGRTGELFF
J gene: TRBJ1-1; V gene: TRBV18; clone size: many; D gene: .; CDR3 DNA: TGTGCCAGCTCACCAAGAGGGAACACTGAAGCTTTCTTT; CDR3 protein: CASSPRGNTEAFF
J gene: TRBJ2-7; V gene: TRBV28; clone size: .; D gene: .; CDR3 DNA: TGTGCCAGCAGTTTAGATGAGGTTTTGGGCGAGCAGTACTTC; CDR3 protein: CASSLDEVLGEQYF
J gene: TRBJ2-3; V gene: TRBV28; clone size: .; D gene: TRBD2; CDR3 DNA: TGTGCCAACAGCCAAACTAGCGGGATAGATACGCAGTATTTT; CDR3 protein: CANSQTSGIDTQYF
J gene: TRBJ2-1; V gene: TRBV18; clone size: few; D gene: .; CDR3 DNA: TGTGCCAGCTCAACCCCCCTATTGCAGGGTGGCGAGCAGTTCTTC; CDR3 protein: CASSTPLLQGGEQFF
J gene: TRBJ1-1; V gene: TRBV29-1; clone size: many; D gene: TRBD1; CDR3 DNA: TGCAGCGCAGGGACAGGGAACACTGAAGCTTTCTTT; CDR3 protein: CSAGTGNTEAFF
J gene: TRBJ2-7; V gene: TRBV20-1; clone size: few; D gene: .; CDR3 DNA: TGCAGTGCTCCCCTGCGCGGCCGGTACGAGCAGTACTTC; CDR3 protein: CSAPLRGRYEQYF
J gene: TRBJ2-1; V gene: TRBV7-2; clone size: few; D gene: .; CDR3 DNA: TGTGCCAGCAGCCCCGCCTTTTTAAGTAACAATGAGCAGTTCTTC; CDR3 protein: CASSPAFLSNNEQFF
J gene: TRBJ2-3; V gene: TRBV20-1; clone size: .; D gene: TRBD2; CDR3 DNA: TGCAGTGCCGGCCCCGCGGGGGGAAACACAGATACGCAGTATTTT; CDR3 protein: CSAGPAGGNTDTQYF
J gene: TRBJ2-2; V gene: TRBV14; clone size: many; D gene: TRBD2; CDR3 DNA: TGTGCCAGCAGCCTAAAGACTAGCGGGTACACCGGGGAGCTGTTTTTT; CDR3 protein: CASSLKTSGYTGELFF
J gene: TRBJ1-1; V gene: TRBV29-1; clone size: few; D gene: TRBD1; CDR3 DNA: TGCAGCGTTGACACAGGGGGCATCACTGAAGCTTTCTTT; CDR3 protein: CSVDTGGITEAFF
J gene: TRBJ2-1; V gene: TRBV25-1; clone size: many; D gene: .; CDR3 DNA: TGTGCCAGCCAAGAGGGGGGGTGGAGCAATGAGCAGTTCTTC; CDR3 protein: CASQEGGWSNEQFF
J gene: TRBJ1-4; V gene: TRBV6-1; clone size: .; D gene: .; CDR3 DNA: TGTGCCAGCAGTGAAATGTTGGGAACTAATGAAAAACTGTTTTTT; CDR3 protein: CASSEMLGTNEKLFF
J gene: TRBJ1-4; V gene: TRBV2; clone size: few; D gene: .; CDR3 DNA: TGTGCCAGCAGTGTCATGGTAAACCTGTTTTTT; CDR3 protein: CASSVMVNLFF
J gene: TRBJ2-1; V gene: TRBV6-2/TRBV6-3; clone size: many; D gene: .; CDR3 DNA: TGTGCCAGCAGTTTTTCAGGGGCTTTTGAGCAGTTCTTC; CDR3 protein: CASSFSGAFEQFF
J gene: TRBJ1-6; V gene: TRBV9; clone size: many; D gene: .; CDR3 DNA: TGTGCCAGCAGCGGAGACCTGAATTCACCCCTCCACTTT; CDR3 protein: CASSGDLNSPLHF
J gene: TRBJ2-5; V gene: TRBV20-1; clone size: few; D gene: TRBD2; CDR3 DNA: TGCAGTGCCCCTAGCGGGGTAGGAGAGACCCAGTACTTC; CDR3 protein: CSAPSGVGETQYF
J gene: TRBJ2-1; V gene: TRBV25-1; clone size: .; D gene: .; CDR3 DNA: TGTGCCAGCAGTGAATTCCTTTTCGGGGTGGTTGAGGGTGAGCAGTTCTTC; CDR3 protein: CASSEFLFGVVEGEQFF
J gene: TRBJ2-7; V gene: TRBV10-3; clone size: .; D gene: TRBD1; CDR3 DNA: TGTGCCATCAGTGACAAGGGGGCTCCATACGAGCAGTACTTC; CDR3 protein: CAISDKGAPYEQYF
J gene: TRBJ1-4; V gene: TRBV25-1; clone size: few; D gene: .; CDR3 DNA: TGTGCCAGCAGTGAATTTGGGCAGGGGAATAAAAAACTGTTTTTT; CDR3 protein: CASSEFGQGNKKLFF
J gene: TRBJ2-7; V gene: TRBV27; clone size: few; D gene: .; CDR3 DNA: TGTGCCAGCAGTCCACGGGGGCGGGCCTACGAGCAGTACTTC; CDR3 protein: CASSPRGRAYEQYF
J gene: TRBJ2-7; V gene: TRBV4-2; clone size: few; D gene: .; CDR3 DNA: TGTGCCAGCAGCCAAGAATGGTCAGCTCGCTCCTACGAGCAGTACTTC; CDR3 protein: CASSQEWSARSYEQYF
J gene: TRBJ1-2; V gene: TRBV6-1; clone size: .; D gene: .; CDR3 DNA: TGTGCCAGCAGTGAATCCACAGACGGATATGGCTACACCTTC; CDR3 protein: CASSESTDGYGYTF
J gene: TRBJ1-1; V gene: TRBV4-2; clone size: many; D gene: TRBD1; CDR3 DNA: TGTGCCAGCAGCACGACAGGGGGCGAAGTTGAAGCTTTCTTT; CDR3 protein: CASSTTGGEVEAFF
J gene: TRBJ2-7; V gene: TRBV20-1; clone size: .; D gene: .; CDR3 DNA: TGCAGTGCTAGAGATAGGAGGGGGCGAACCTACGAGCAGTACTTC; CDR3 protein: CSARDRRGRTYEQYF